Listed below are T cell receptor beta chains from one sample, sequenced in a study of shared clonotypes between healthy human individuals. The protocol was immunoSEQ multiplex PCR, while the TCRdb copy is restricted to in-frame clones and leaves out a portion. In the table there are a few million clones, about 92% of which are singletons. The specimen sequenced was naive CD4+ T cells from PBMCs. The source of these receptors is a man younger than 30 in good health. Some clones in this sample may be carry-over from other donors' samples. Each CDR3 is given with its conserved first and last residue. The D gene is left open where the match is weak. Size values are once, few and many counts, or a class for expanded clones, and some rows have none.

v_gene: TRBV2
j_gene: TRBJ2-3
abundance: NA
d_gene: TRBD2
CDR3nt: TGTGCCAGCAGGGGGACTAGGAGAGATACGCAGTATTTT
CDR3aa: CASRGTRRDTQYF

v_gene: TRBV7-3
j_gene: TRBJ1-1
abundance: NA
d_gene: TRBD1
CDR3nt: TGTGCCAGCAGTTCTGAGACCGGGACAGCGAGTGAAGCTTTCTTT
CDR3aa: CASSSETGTASEAFF

v_gene: TRBV6-6
j_gene: TRBJ2-7
abundance: NA
d_gene: TRBD1
CDR3nt: TGTGCCACCATCTCCGGGACAGGGGGTTACGAGCAGTACTTC
CDR3aa: CATISGTGGYEQYF

v_gene: TRBV2
j_gene: TRBJ2-7
abundance: NA
d_gene: TRBD1
CDR3nt: TGTGCCAGCAGCCTAGGACAGGGTGGGTACGAGCAGTACTTC
CDR3aa: CASSLGQGGYEQYF

v_gene: TRBV5-4
j_gene: TRBJ1-1
abundance: NA
d_gene: NA
CDR3nt: TGTGCCAGCAGCTTGTTTGGGACTGAAGCTTTCTTT
CDR3aa: CASSLFGTEAFF

v_gene: TRBV7-8
j_gene: TRBJ2-7
abundance: NA
d_gene: TRBD2
CDR3nt: TGTGCCAGCAGCTTGGGGAGGGGTATCGGGCCTTGGTCCGAGCAGTACTTC
CDR3aa: CASSLGRGIGPWSEQYF

v_gene: TRBV7-2
j_gene: TRBJ1-2
abundance: once
d_gene: NA
CDR3nt: TGTGCCAGCAGCCCTCGTCCGATTAACTATGGCTACACCTTC
CDR3aa: CASSPRPINYGYTF

v_gene: TRBV28
j_gene: TRBJ1-1
abundance: NA
d_gene: NA
CDR3nt: TGTGCCAGCAGTCCCCCCGGACAGCTCTTCACTGAAGCTTTCTTT
CDR3aa: CASSPPGQLFTEAFF

v_gene: TRBV28
j_gene: TRBJ2-1
abundance: NA
d_gene: NA
CDR3nt: TGTGCCAGCAGTTTTTTTATCGATGAGCAGTTCTTC
CDR3aa: CASSFFIDEQFF

v_gene: TRBV6-1
j_gene: TRBJ2-7
abundance: NA
d_gene: NA
CDR3nt: TGTGCCAGCAGTCCGGGACAACTCTACGAGCAGTACTTC
CDR3aa: CASSPGQLYEQYF

v_gene: TRBV5-8
j_gene: TRBJ2-7
abundance: NA
d_gene: TRBD2
CDR3nt: TGTGCCAGCAGCTGGGGGTCTAGCGGTCCGGACGAGCAGTACTTC
CDR3aa: CASSWGSSGPDEQYF

v_gene: TRBV6-6
j_gene: TRBJ2-2
abundance: NA
d_gene: TRBD2
CDR3nt: TGTGCCAGCAGTTACCGGCTAGCGGGAGAGGAGCTGTTTTTT
CDR3aa: CASSYRLAGEELFF

v_gene: TRBV5-4
j_gene: TRBJ2-7
abundance: NA
d_gene: TRBD2
CDR3nt: TGTGCCAGCAGCCCTTCGGCGGGAGACTTTCCCGAGCAGTACTTC
CDR3aa: CASSPSAGDFPEQYF

v_gene: TRBV7-9
j_gene: TRBJ1-5
abundance: NA
d_gene: NA
CDR3nt: TGTGCCAGCAGCTTAGGGGGGGATCAGCCCCAGCATTTT
CDR3aa: CASSLGGDQPQHF

v_gene: TRBV7-2
j_gene: TRBJ2-2
abundance: NA
d_gene: TRBD2
CDR3nt: TGTGCCAGCAGCTTAGCCTTTGGACTAGCGATCACCGGGGAGCTGTTTTTT
CDR3aa: CASSLAFGLAITGELFF

v_gene: TRBV7-9
j_gene: TRBJ2-7
abundance: NA
d_gene: NA
CDR3nt: TGTGCCAGCAGCTTATATTTCCCAGGGGTGATCTACGAGCAGTACTTC
CDR3aa: CASSLYFPGVIYEQYF

v_gene: TRBV6-5
j_gene: TRBJ2-2
abundance: NA
d_gene: TRBD1
CDR3nt: TGTGCCAGCAGTACTCGGACAGGGAACACCGGGGAGCTGTTTTTT
CDR3aa: CASSTRTGNTGELFF

v_gene: TRBV15
j_gene: TRBJ1-5
abundance: NA
d_gene: TRBD1
CDR3nt: TGTGCCACCAGCAGTGGGGACAGGGTAAGCAATCAGCCCCAGCATTTT
CDR3aa: CATSSGDRVSNQPQHF

v_gene: TRBV30
j_gene: TRBJ2-5
abundance: NA
d_gene: NA
CDR3nt: TGTGCCTGGAGTGGACAGACTGGCGGGACCCAGTACTTC
CDR3aa: CAWSGQTGGTQYF

v_gene: TRBV5-4
j_gene: TRBJ2-1
abundance: NA
d_gene: TRBD1
CDR3nt: TGTGCCAGCAGCCCCCGGACAGGGAACAGGTACAATGAGCAGTTCTTC
CDR3aa: CASSPRTGNRYNEQFF

v_gene: TRBV5-1
j_gene: TRBJ1-6
abundance: NA
d_gene: NA
CDR3nt: TGCGCCAGCAGCTCCGGGGACACGCATAATTCACCCCTCCACTTT
CDR3aa: CASSSGDTHNSPLHF

v_gene: TRBV5-8
j_gene: TRBJ1-4
abundance: NA
d_gene: NA
CDR3nt: TGTGCCAGCAGCTCGGGACACGCAGCATCCCTTGGGAAACTGTTTTTT
CDR3aa: CASSSGHAASLGKLFF

v_gene: TRBV5-1
j_gene: TRBJ2-3
abundance: NA
d_gene: NA
CDR3nt: TGCGCCAGCAGCAGAAACTTCCGGGAGACAGATACGCAGTATTTT
CDR3aa: CASSRNFRETDTQYF

v_gene: TRBV28
j_gene: TRBJ2-3
abundance: NA
d_gene: NA
CDR3nt: TGTGCCAGCAGTCCACCGACCGGGACCGAAGAATACACAGATACGCAGTATTTT
CDR3aa: CASSPPTGTEEYTDTQYF

v_gene: TRBV2
j_gene: TRBJ2-7
abundance: NA
d_gene: NA
CDR3nt: TGTGCCAGCAGTGTTGCGACGGGACAAGCCTACGAGCAGTACTTC
CDR3aa: CASSVATGQAYEQYF

v_gene: TRBV18
j_gene: TRBJ2-2
abundance: NA
d_gene: NA
CDR3nt: TGTGCCAGCTCACCACTCCCCGGGGAGCTGTTTTTT
CDR3aa: CASSPLPGELFF

v_gene: TRBV18
j_gene: TRBJ2-3
abundance: NA
d_gene: TRBD2
CDR3nt: TGTGCCAGCTCACCCAGCGGGAGCCCGCGCACAGATACGCAGTATTTT
CDR3aa: CASSPSGSPRTDTQYF

v_gene: TRBV29-1
j_gene: TRBJ2-5
abundance: NA
d_gene: NA
CDR3nt: TGCAGCGTTTACAGAACCCAAGAGACCCAGTACTTC
CDR3aa: CSVYRTQETQYF

v_gene: TRBV25-1
j_gene: TRBJ2-7
abundance: NA
d_gene: NA
CDR3nt: TGTGCCAGCAGTGAATTGGGGTCGGACACGGCCTCCTACGAGCAGTACTTC
CDR3aa: CASSELGSDTASYEQYF

v_gene: TRBV29-1
j_gene: TRBJ1-1
abundance: NA
d_gene: NA
CDR3nt: TGCAGCGTTGAAGAAGGCGGGGATGAAGCTTTCTTT
CDR3aa: CSVEEGGDEAFF

v_gene: TRBV27
j_gene: TRBJ1-6
abundance: NA
d_gene: NA
CDR3nt: TGTGCCAGCAGTTTATTGGGGGGCGGGGTCAGTTCACCCCTCCACTTT
CDR3aa: CASSLLGGGVSSPLHF

v_gene: TRBV28
j_gene: TRBJ1-5
abundance: NA
d_gene: NA
CDR3nt: TGTGCCAGCAGTTTCGCAGGGCCTAATCAGCCCCAGCATTTT
CDR3aa: CASSFAGPNQPQHF

v_gene: TRBV30
j_gene: TRBJ2-7
abundance: NA
d_gene: NA
CDR3nt: TGTGCCTGGAGTGTAACAGGTATCAGGGTGAGGTCCTCCTACGAGCAGTACTTC
CDR3aa: CAWSVTGIRVRSSYEQYF

v_gene: TRBV27
j_gene: TRBJ2-3
abundance: once
d_gene: NA
CDR3nt: TGTGCCAGCAGTTTTGACCCGACAAAGCTTCAGTATTTT
CDR3aa: CASSFDPTKLQYF

v_gene: TRBV28
j_gene: TRBJ1-2
abundance: once
d_gene: NA
CDR3nt: TGTGCCAGCAGTTTGGAACAGACTAACTATGGCTACACCTTC
CDR3aa: CASSLEQTNYGYTF

v_gene: TRBV7-2
j_gene: TRBJ2-3
abundance: NA
d_gene: NA
CDR3nt: TGTGCCAGCAGCACCCCGGGGTGGGGGAACACAGATACGCAGTATTTT
CDR3aa: CASSTPGWGNTDTQYF

v_gene: TRBV2
j_gene: TRBJ2-7
abundance: few
d_gene: NA
CDR3nt: TGTGCCAGCAGGGGGGCCTACGAGCAGTACTTC
CDR3aa: CASRGAYEQYF

v_gene: TRBV29-1
j_gene: TRBJ2-3
abundance: NA
d_gene: TRBD1
CDR3nt: TGCAGCATTTCGGGACAGCGCACAGATACGCAGTATTTT
CDR3aa: CSISGQRTDTQYF

v_gene: TRBV28
j_gene: TRBJ2-7
abundance: once
d_gene: NA
CDR3nt: TGTGCCAGCAGTTTATCCTCCCCGAGGGAGCAGTACTTC
CDR3aa: CASSLSSPREQYF

v_gene: TRBV7-2
j_gene: TRBJ2-5
abundance: NA
d_gene: NA
CDR3nt: TGTGCCAGCAGCTTCATTATAGAGACCCAGTACTTC
CDR3aa: CASSFIIETQYF

v_gene: TRBV28
j_gene: TRBJ2-1
abundance: NA
d_gene: NA
CDR3nt: TGTGCCACCAAAGGAGTGAATGAGCAGTTCTTC
CDR3aa: CATKGVNEQFF